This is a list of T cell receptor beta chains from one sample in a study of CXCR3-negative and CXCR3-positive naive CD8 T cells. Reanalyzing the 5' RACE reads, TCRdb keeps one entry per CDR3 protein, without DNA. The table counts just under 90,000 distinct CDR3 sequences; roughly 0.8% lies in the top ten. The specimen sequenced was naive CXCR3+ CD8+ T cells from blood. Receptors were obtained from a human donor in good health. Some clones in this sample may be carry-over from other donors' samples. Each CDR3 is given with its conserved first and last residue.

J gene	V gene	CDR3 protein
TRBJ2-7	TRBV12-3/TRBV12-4	CASILAGGHEQYF
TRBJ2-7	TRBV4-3	CASSQGHPGSYEQYF
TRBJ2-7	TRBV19	CASSRGLAGEDEPYF
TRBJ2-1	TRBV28	CASRFPTQRLAGGDNEQFF
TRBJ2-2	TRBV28	CASSLPGGKAGELFF
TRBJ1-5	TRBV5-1	CASSLGGSSNQPQHF
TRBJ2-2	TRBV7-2	CASSSGQGTFANTGELFF
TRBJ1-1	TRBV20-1	CSAIWTGRGAEAFF
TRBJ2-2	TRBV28	CASSLPPPVTPGELFF
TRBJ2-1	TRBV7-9	CASSLYLAGAYASYNEQFF
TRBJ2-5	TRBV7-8	CASSARGLAGTGETQYF
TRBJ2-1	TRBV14	CASSPLARGVEQFF
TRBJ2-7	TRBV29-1	CSVMDNPYEQYF
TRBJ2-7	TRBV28	CASSRGLAGGGYEQYF
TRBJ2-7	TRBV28	CASSLSGTSGYEQYF
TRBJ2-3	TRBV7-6	CASSLADPRGDTQYF
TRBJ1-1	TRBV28	CASSLRLMAEAFF
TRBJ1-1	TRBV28	CASTLGGGVAFF
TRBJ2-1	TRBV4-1	CASSTSGGANEQFF
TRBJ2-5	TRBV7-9	CASSLLGESQYF
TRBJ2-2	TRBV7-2	CATAYTGELFF
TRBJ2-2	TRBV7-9	CASSSLDIILNTGELFF
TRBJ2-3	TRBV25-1	CASGPPAGVRLSTDTQYF
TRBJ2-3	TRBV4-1	CASSQVFDGDTQYF
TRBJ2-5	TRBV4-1	CASSQGGETRYF
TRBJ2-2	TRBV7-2	CASRTGGLGGELFF
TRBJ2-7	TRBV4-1	CASSLGTSNSYEQYF